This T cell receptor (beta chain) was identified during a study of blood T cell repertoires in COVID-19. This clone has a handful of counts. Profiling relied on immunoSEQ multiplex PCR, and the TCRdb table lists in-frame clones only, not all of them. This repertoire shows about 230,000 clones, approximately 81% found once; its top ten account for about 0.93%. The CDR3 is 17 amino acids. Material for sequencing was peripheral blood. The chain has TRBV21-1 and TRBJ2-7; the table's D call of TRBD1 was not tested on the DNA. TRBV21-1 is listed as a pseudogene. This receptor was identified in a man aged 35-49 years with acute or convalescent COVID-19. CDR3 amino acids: CASRVWWQVKSSYEQYF. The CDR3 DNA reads TGTGCCAGCAGGGTATGGTGGCAGGTCAAAAGCTCCTACGAGCAGTACTTC.